This record looks at one T cell receptor beta chain sequence and its context. Its antigen is undetermined. The data originate from a study of vaccination effects on CD4 cells after COVID-19. The method was immunoSEQ multiplex PCR; TCRdb's version includes in-frame clones alone and lacks a portion of them. This table has about 71,000 clones, less than 85% appearing once. Losses at the gene ends were 7 bases for V and 6 bases for J; bases not matched to a gene: 5. Germline CDR1 LNHDA, CDR2 SQIVND (reference sequence). CDR3 length: 13 amino acids. Having been cultured for around ten days, the cells underwent CD4+ T cell isolation. The vaccine given was either BNT162b2 or mRNA-1273, in two doses.

The chain joins TRBV19 to TRBJ1-5; 8 bases fit TRBD1. Sequencing was performed on CD4+ T cells from PBMCs cultured without peptide, taken after COVID-19 vaccination. The source is a human donor who received a COVID-19 vaccine. This CDR3 is CASNDRGGQPQHF. The DNA of the CDR3 is TGTGCCAGTAACGACAGGGGTGGTCAGCCCCAGCATTTT.